The clone carrying this T cell receptor (beta chain) was counted once. Its antigen is not known. The data were obtained in a study of cytomegalovirus exposure and HLA in healthy donors. General study points: HLA alleles showed associations with about 15,000 TCR beta sequences in a later analysis, at a 0.05 false discovery rate. Earlier analysis looked at TCR beta V segments, and most were productive about 90% or about 30% of the time. CMV serostatus was the only immune exposure information that was available.

With 60 Vbeta and 13 Jbeta primers, the PCR was carried out. In the original processing: In a later analysis, of 80 million or so unique beta chains, approximately 10 million appeared in at least two donors. TCRdb keeps only in-frame clones here, not all; method: immunoSEQ multiplex PCR. V, J and clone size are taken as reported in that table, and D and trimming were inferred from the DNA itself. Of 65,000 to 70,000 clones listed, around 89% are singletons. CDR3 length: 11 residues. The V end lost 1 base, the J end lost 5 bases, and 3 bases lay between the germline ends. Germline CDR1 SGHRS, CDR2 YFSETQ.

This TCR was sampled from a woman in her twenties or thirties in good health and CMV-seropositive. The sequenced sample consisted of PBMCs. The rearrangement uses TRBV5-1 and TRBJ2-5, with D unresolved. CDR3 amino acids: CASSLRETQYF. CDR3 nucleotide sequence: TGCGCCAGCAGCTTGCGGGAGACCCAGTACTTC. The full variable domain, completed using reference TRBV5-1 and TRBJ2-5, is KAGVTQTPRYLIKTRGQQVTLSCSPISGHRSVSWYQQTPGQGLQFLFEYFSETQRNKGNFPGRFSGRQFSNSRSEMNVSTLELGDSALYLCASSLRETQYFGPGTRLLVL.